This TCR beta chain was sequenced during a study of T cells in Graves' hyperthyroidism and ophthalmopathy. This clonotype was recorded many times. V lost 1 base to trimming and J lost 6 bases, with 21 bases between them. Germline CDR1 reads SGHVS; CDR2 reads FNYEAQ. CDR3 length equals 17 residues. RNA transcripts were the template for amplifying TCR beta CDR3 regions. In the first-round RT-PCR of the TCR CDR3, the HTBI primer set was used. Each CDR3 protein gets one entry after TCRdb re-called the multiplex PCR reads with MiXCR. This table has around 760,000 distinct CDR3 sequences, roughly a third appearing once.

What was sequenced was blood. The TCR sequence derives from a woman aged 40 to 50 with Graves' hyperthyroidism. The V and J genes are TRBV7-6 and TRBJ1-2; D is undetermined. CDR3 region: CASSLGFRPTGLDGYTF. The CDR3 coding sequence is TGTGCCAGCAGCTTAGGGTTTAGGCCGACCGGGTTGGATGGCTACACCTTC. The complete variable domain, with remaining parts taken from reference TRBV7-6 and TRBJ1-2, reads GAGVSQSPRYKVTKRGQDVALRCDPISGHVSLYWYRQALGQGPEFLTYFNYEAQQDKSGLPNDRFSAERPEGSISTLTIQRTEQRDSAMYRCASSLGFRPTGLDGYTFGSGTRLTVV.